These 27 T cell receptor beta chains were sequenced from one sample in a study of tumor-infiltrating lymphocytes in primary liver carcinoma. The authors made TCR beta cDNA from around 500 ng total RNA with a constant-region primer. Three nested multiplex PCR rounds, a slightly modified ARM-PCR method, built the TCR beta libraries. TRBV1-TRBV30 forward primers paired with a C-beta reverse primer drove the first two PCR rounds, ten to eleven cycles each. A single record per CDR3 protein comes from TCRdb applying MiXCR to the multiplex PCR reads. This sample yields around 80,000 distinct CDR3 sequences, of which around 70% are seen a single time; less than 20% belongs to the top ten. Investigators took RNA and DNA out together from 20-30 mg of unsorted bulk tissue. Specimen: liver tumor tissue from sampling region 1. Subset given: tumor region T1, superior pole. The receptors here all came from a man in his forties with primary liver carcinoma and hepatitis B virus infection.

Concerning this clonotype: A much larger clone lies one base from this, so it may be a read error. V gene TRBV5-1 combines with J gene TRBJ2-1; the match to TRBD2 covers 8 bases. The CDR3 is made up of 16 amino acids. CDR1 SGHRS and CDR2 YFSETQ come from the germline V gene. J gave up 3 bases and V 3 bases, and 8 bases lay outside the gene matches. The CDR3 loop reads CASSSTLAALYNEQFF. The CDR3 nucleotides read TGCGCCAGCAGCTCCACACTAGCGGCCCTCTACAATGAGCAGTTCTTC.

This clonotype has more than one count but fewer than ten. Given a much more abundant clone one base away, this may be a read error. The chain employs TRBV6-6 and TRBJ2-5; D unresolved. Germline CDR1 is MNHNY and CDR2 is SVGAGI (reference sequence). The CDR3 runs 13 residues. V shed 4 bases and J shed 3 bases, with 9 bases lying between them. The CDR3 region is CASSWEAKETQYF. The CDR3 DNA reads TGTGCCAGCAGTTGGGAAGCGAAAGAGACCCAGTACTTC.

The CDR3 DNA reads as TGTGCCAGCAGCTACAATGGGTACGAGCAGTACTTC. Residues: CASSYNGYEQYF. This sequence joins TRBV6-2 or TRBV6-3 and TRBJ2-7; D not resolved. The germline V and J ends were trimmed by 6 bases and 4 bases, with 10 bases remaining between them. The length of the CDR3 is 12 residues. Germline CDR1 and CDR2: MNHEY and SVGEGT.

The DNA of the CDR3 is TGTGCCAGCAGCCAAGATTTACAGGGGATGGGTGAAGAACCGTTTTTT. It translates to CASSQDLQGMGEEPFF. This rearrangement joins TRBV4-2 to TRBJ1-4; 7 bases line up with TRBD1. Germline CDR1 LGHNA, CDR2 YNFKEQ. V was pared by 0 bases and J by 16 bases, with 17 bases of the junction left unmatched. This CDR3 contains 16 residues.

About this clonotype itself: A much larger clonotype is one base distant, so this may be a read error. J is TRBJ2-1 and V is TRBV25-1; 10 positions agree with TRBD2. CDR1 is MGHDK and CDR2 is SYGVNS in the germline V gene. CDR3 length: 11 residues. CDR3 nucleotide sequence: TGTGTCAGCGGGGGGGGGAATGAGCAGTTCTTC. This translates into CVSGGGNEQFF.

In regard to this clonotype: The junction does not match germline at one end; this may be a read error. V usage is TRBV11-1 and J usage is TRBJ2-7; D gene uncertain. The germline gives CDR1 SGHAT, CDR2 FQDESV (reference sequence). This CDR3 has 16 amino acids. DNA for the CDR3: TGTGCCAGCATCTTACGTTTTGATTACTGTACCTGCGAGCAGTACTTC. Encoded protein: CASILRFDYCTCEQYF.

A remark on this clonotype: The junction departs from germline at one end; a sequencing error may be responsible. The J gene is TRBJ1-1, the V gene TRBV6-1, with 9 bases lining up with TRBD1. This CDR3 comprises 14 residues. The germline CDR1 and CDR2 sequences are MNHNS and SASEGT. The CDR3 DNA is TGTCCCAGCAGTGAACTCCCGGGACAGGGATGGGCTTTCTTT. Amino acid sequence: CPSSELPGQGWAFF.

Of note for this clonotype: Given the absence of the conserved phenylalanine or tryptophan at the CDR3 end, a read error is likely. CDR3 bases: TGTGACAGCAGCCCCGGGGCTGAAGCTTTCATT. Translated: CDSSPGAEAFI. The chain has TRBV28 and TRBJ1-1; no clear D gene. Germline V gene data show CDR1 as MDHEN and CDR2 as SYDVKM. The CDR3 runs to 11 residues.

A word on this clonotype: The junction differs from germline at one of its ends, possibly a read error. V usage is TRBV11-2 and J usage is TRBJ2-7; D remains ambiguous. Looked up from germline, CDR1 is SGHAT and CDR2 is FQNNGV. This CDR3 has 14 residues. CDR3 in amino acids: CASSLSCTAYEQYF. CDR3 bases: TGTGCCAGCAGCTTATCTTGCACTGCCTACGAGCAGTACTTT.

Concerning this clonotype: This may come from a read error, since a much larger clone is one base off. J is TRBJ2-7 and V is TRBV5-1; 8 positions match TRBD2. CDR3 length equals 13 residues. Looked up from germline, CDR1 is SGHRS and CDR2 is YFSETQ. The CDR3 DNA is TGCGCCAGAAGCTTAAACGGGAGGGCGGAGCAGTACTTC. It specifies CARSLNGRAEQYF.

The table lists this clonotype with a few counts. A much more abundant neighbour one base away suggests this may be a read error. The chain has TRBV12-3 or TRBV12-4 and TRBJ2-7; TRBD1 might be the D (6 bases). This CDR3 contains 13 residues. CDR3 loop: CVSSLTGSYEQYF. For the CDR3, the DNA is TGTGTCAGCAGCCTGACAGGATCCTACGAGCAGTACTTC.

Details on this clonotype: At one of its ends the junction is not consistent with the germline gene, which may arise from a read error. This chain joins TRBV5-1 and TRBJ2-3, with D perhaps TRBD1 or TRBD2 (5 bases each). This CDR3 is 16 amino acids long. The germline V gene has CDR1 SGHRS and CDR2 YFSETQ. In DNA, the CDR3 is TGCACCAGTTCGCCAAATAGTGGGACCCCAGCAGATACGCAGTATTTT. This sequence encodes CTSSPNSGTPADTQYF.

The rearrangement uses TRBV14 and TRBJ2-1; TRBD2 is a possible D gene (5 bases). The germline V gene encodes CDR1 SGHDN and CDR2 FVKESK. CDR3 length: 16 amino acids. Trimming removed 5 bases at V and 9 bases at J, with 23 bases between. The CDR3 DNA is TGTGCCAGCAGCTCGCCCTCGGGATCTGTGTCTATTGAGCAGTTCTTC. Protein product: CASSSPSGSVSIEQFF.

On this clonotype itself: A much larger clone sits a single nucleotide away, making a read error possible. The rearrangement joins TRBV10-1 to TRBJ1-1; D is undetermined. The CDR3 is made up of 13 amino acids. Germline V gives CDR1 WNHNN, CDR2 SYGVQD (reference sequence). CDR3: CSSRASLNTEAFF. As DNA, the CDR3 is TGCTCCAGCAGAGCCAGCCTGAACACTGAAGCTTTCTTT.

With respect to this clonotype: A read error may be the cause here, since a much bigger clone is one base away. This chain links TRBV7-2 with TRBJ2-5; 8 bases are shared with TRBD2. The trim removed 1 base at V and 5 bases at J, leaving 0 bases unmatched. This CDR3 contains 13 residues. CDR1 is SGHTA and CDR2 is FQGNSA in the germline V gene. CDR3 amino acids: CASSLEREETQYF. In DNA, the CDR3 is TGTGCCAGCAGCTTAGAGCGGGAGGAGACCCAGTACTTC.

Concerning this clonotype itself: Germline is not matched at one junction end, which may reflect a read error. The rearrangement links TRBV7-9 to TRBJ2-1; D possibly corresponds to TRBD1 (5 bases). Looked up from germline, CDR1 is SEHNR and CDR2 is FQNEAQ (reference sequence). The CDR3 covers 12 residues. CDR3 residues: CASSSQGSEQSF. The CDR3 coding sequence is TGTGCCAGCAGCTCCCAGGGTAGTGAGCAGTCCTTC.

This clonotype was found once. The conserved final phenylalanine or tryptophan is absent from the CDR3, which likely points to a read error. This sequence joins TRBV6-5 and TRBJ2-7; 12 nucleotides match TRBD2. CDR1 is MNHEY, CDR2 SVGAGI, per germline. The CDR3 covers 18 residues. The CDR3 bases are TGTGCCGGCAGTTACTCGAGGCTAGCGGGGGGGCCATCGAGTGAGCAGTACTTA. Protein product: CAGSYSRLAGGPSSEQYL.

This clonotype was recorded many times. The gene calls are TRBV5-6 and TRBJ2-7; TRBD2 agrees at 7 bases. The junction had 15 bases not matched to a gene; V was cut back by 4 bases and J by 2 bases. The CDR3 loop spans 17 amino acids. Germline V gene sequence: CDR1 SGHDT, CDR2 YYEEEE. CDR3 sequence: CASSAFEVAGNTYEQYF. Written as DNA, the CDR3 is TGTGCCAGCAGCGCATTCGAGGTAGCGGGTAACACCTACGAGCAGTACTTC.

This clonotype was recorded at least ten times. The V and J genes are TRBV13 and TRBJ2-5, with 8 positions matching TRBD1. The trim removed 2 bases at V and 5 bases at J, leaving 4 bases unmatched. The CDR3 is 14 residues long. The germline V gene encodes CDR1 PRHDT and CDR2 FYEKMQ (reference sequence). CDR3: CASSLPGGDETQYF. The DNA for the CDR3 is TGTGCCAGCAGCTTACCAGGGGGCGACGAGACCCAGTACTTC.

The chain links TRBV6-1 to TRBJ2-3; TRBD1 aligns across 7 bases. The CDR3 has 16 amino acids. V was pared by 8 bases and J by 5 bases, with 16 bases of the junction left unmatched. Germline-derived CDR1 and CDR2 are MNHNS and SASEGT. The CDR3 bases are TGTGCCAGCGCTGTGCGACAGGGACCTGCTGAAGATACGCAGTATTTT. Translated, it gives CASAVRQGPAEDTQYF.

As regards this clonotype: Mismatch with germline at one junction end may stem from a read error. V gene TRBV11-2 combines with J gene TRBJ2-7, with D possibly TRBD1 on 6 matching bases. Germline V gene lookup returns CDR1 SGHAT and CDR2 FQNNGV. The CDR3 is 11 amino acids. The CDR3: CVSSLTGEKYF. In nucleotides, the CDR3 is TGTGTCAGCAGCTTGACAGGCGAGAAGTACTTC.

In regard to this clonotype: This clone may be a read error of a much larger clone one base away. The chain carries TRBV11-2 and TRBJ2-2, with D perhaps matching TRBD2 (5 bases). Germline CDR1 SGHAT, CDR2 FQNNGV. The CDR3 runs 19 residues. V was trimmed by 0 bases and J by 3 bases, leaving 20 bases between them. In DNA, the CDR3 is TGTGCCAGCAGCTTAGATCGAGTGGGAGTGCGCCCAGACACCGGGGAGCTGTTTTTT. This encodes CASSLDRVGVRPDTGELFF.

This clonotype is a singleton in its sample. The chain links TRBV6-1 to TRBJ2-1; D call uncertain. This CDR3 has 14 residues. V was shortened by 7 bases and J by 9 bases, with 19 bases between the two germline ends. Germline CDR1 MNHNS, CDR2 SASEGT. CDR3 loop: CASNLLSGRVEQFF. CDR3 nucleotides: TGTGCCAGCAACTTACTATCGGGTAGGGTTGAGCAGTTCTTC.

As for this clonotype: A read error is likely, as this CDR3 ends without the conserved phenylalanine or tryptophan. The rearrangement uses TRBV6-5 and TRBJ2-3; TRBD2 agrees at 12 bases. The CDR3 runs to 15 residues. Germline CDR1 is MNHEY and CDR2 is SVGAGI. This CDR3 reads CASSSLAGGPDTQYS. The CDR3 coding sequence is TGTGCCAGCAGTTCCCTAGCGGGAGGGCCAGACACGCAGTATTCT.

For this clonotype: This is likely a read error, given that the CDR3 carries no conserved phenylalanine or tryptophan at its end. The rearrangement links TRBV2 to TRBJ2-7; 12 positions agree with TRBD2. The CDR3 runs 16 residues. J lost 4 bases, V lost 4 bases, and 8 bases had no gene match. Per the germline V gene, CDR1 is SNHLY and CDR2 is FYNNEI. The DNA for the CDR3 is TGTGCCAGCAGTGGGGGGACTAGCGGGTTTTCTTACGAGCAGTACTCC. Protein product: CASSGGTSGFSYEQYS.

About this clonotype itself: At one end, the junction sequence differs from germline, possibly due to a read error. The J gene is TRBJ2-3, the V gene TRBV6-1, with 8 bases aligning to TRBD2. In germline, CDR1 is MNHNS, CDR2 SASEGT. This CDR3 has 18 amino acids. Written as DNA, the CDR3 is TGTGCTAGCAGTAAACCAGCTAGCGGGCCGTATAGCACGGATACGCAGTATTTT. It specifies CASSKPASGPYSTDTQYF.

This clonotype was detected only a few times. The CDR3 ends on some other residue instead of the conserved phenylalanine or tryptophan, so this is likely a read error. The CDR3 DNA reads TGTGCCAGCAGTTCCTTGGACAGGGAAGAGACCCAGTACCTC. Translation gives CASSSLDREETQYL. The V gene is TRBV28, the J gene TRBJ2-5, with 8 bases lining up with TRBD1. V shed 4 bases, J shed 3 bases, and the junction held 4 bases outside the gene matches. The germline gives CDR1 MDHEN, CDR2 SYDVKM. This CDR3 is built from 14 residues.